The present entry profiles one T cell receptor (beta chain) with its context. TCRdb ran MiXCR on the PCR reads and lists one entry per CDR3 protein. The sample has over 8,000 distinct CDR3 sequences, roughly a quarter seen once. This entry is derived from a study of immune characterization of retroperitoneal liposarcoma. The germline CDR1 and CDR2 sequences are MNHNS and SASEGT. The CDR3 spans 17 residues. The source is a female donor with retroperitoneal liposarcoma. Sequenced material: tumor tissue. The V call is TRBV6-1, the J call TRBJ2-1; D is possibly TRBD2 (6 bases). The J call may be faulty, since TRBJ2-7 better matches the DNA end. The CDR3 region has the DNA TGTGCCAGCAGCGACCCGGGACTCGCCACGGTTTACAATGAGCAGTACTTC. Translating it yields CASSDPGLATVYNEQYF.